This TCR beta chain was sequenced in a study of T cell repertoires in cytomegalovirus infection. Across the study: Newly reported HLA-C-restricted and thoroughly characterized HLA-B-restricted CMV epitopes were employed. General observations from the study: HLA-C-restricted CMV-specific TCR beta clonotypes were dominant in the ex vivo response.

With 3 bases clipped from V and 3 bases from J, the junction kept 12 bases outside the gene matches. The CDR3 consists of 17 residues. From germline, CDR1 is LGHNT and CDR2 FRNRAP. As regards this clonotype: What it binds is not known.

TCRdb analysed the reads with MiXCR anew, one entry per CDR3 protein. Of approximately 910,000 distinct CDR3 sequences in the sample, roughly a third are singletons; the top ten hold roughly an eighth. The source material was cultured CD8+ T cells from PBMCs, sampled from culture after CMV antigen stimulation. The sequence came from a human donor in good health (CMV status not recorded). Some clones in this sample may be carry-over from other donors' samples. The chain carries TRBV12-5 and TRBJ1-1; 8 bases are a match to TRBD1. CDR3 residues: CASGFSTGGVLDTEAFF. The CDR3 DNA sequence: TGTGCTAGTGGTTTTTCTACAGGGGGTGTTTTGGACACTGAAGCTTTCTTT.